The 32 T cell receptor beta chains below come from one sample, sequenced in a study of CD8 T cells in Susac syndrome. When the RNA was reverse transcribed, random hexamers were used with an input of roughly 0.5 to 1 ug. MiXCR, run by TCRdb on the immunoSEQ multiplex PCR reads, gives a single entry per CDR3 protein. There are more than 95,000 distinct CDR3 sequences in the sample; roughly 93% occur only once, and just under 0.095% lies in the top ten. The sequenced sample was CD4+ T cells from PBMCs. Receptors originate from a human donor with multiple sclerosis.

V gene TRBV14 combines with J gene TRBJ1-5; D is uncertain. There are 11 residues in the CDR3. CDR1 is SGHDN, CDR2 FVKESK, per germline. Trimming took 5 bases from V and 4 from J, leaving 3 bases between them. CDR3 nucleotide sequence: TGTGCCAGCAGCGGTAATCAGCCCCAGCATTTT. Protein: CASSGNQPQHF.

The gene calls are TRBV5-1 and TRBJ1-6; D may be TRBD1 (5 bases). Trimming removed 4 bases from V and 7 bases from J, with 18 bases in between. The CDR3 is made up of 16 amino acids. Germline V gene sequence: CDR1 SGHRS, CDR2 YFSETQ. The CDR3 DNA reads TGCGCCAGCAGCAAGTCCGGGGCAGACGGCAATTCACCCCTCCACTTT. Translation: CASSKSGADGNSPLHF.

The genes are TRBV7-3 and TRBJ1-2; possibly TRBD1 for D (6 bases). Per germline, CDR1 SGHTA and CDR2 FQGTGA. This CDR3 has 15 residues. V was trimmed by 6 bases and J by 5 bases, leaving 19 bases between them. CDR3 sequence: CASRPTGLSGYGYTF. CDR3 nucleotide sequence: TGTGCCAGCAGGCCCACAGGGCTATCGGGATATGGCTACACCTTC. The whole variable domain, remainder taken from reference TRBV7-3 and TRBJ1-2, is GAGVSQTPSNKVTEKGKYVELRCDPISGHTALYWYRQSLGQGPEFLIYFQGTGAADDSGLPNDRFFAVRPEGSVSTLKIQRTERGDSAVYLCASRPTGLSGYGYTFGSGTRLTVV.

The chain carries TRBV20-1 and TRBJ2-7; the D gene could be TRBD1 or TRBD2 (6 bases each). This CDR3 is 12 amino acids long. V was trimmed by 1 base and J by 9 bases, leaving 13 bases between them. Germline CDR1 is DFQATT and CDR2 is SNEGSKA (reference sequence). Here the CDR3 reads CSARAGASAQYF. The CDR3 DNA follows: TGCAGTGCTAGAGCGGGGGCCTCCGCGCAGTACTTC.

This clonotype was counted once. DNA of the CDR3: TGTGCCAGCAGTCTGGGACCGGGATCGTACGAGCAGTACTTC. It yields the protein CASSLGPGSYEQYF. The V gene is TRBV12-3 or TRBV12-4, the J gene TRBJ2-7, with D possibly being TRBD1 or TRBD2 (5 bases each). Between the trimmed V and J ends, which lost 5 bases and 4 bases, there was a span of 15 bases. The CDR3 totals 14 residues.

This sequence joins TRBV3-1 and TRBJ1-1; maybe TRBD1 (5 bases). This CDR3 comprises 16 residues. The germline V gene has CDR1 LGHDT and CDR2 YNNKEL (reference sequence). The ends were cut back, 1 base at V and 0 bases at J, with 12 bases in the middle. The CDR3 bases are TGTGCCAGCAGCCAAGTCCAGGGTGGAATGAACACTGAAGCTTTCTTT. This encodes CASSQVQGGMNTEAFF.

V is TRBV5-1 and J is TRBJ2-7; D could derive from TRBD1 or TRBD2 (5 bases each). CDR3 length equals 14 residues. Germline values: CDR1 SGHRS, CDR2 YFSETQ. V lost 3 bases to trimming and J lost 4 bases, with 14 bases between them. The CDR3 spells CASSSTGTVYEQYF. For the CDR3, the DNA is TGCGCCAGCAGCTCAACCGGGACGGTGTACGAGCAGTACTTC.

The chain combines TRBV11-1 with TRBJ2-1; 9 bases are shared with TRBD1. Germline trimming cut 2 bases from V and 7 bases from J; bases unmatched to any gene: 9. Germline V gene lookup returns CDR1 SGHAT and CDR2 FQDESV (reference sequence). The CDR3 consists of 16 residues. The CDR3 reads CASSLLRTGVRNEQFF. In DNA, the CDR3 is TGTGCCAGCAGCTTACTGAGGACAGGGGTTCGGAATGAGCAGTTCTTC.

CDR3 sequence reads: CASSLAKGPSSGNTGELFF. CDR3 coding DNA: TGCGCCAGCAGCTTGGCCAAAGGGCCAAGTAGCGGAAACACCGGGGAGCTGTTTTTT. This rearrangement joins TRBV5-1 to TRBJ2-2, with D maybe TRBD2 (6 bases). Between the trimmed V and J ends, which lost 0 bases and 2 bases, there was a span of 20 bases. This CDR3 is 19 amino acids long. Germline V gives CDR1 SGHRS, CDR2 YFSETQ.

The J gene is TRBJ1-6, the V gene TRBV11-2, with D unresolved. Germline loops: CDR1 SGHAT, CDR2 FQNNGV. V was shortened by 1 base and J by 5 bases, with 9 bases between the two germline ends. The CDR3 totals 15 residues. DNA of the CDR3: TGTGCCAGCAGCTTAGGTTTAGGGCATAATTCACCCCTCCACTTT. This translates into CASSLGLGHNSPLHF.

The V call is TRBV3-1, the J call TRBJ1-1; D possibly corresponds to TRBD1 (5 bases). The CDR3 loop spans 16 amino acids. Germline V lookup: CDR1 LGHDT, CDR2 YNNKEL (reference sequence). Trimming removed 3 bases from V and 5 bases from J, with 19 bases in between. The CDR3 sequence: CASSHHLITPGTEAFF. The CDR3 DNA follows: TGTGCCAGCAGCCACCACCTCATCACCCCAGGGACTGAAGCTTTCTTT.

The chain is built from TRBV2 and TRBJ1-2, with D unclear. The V end lost 2 bases, the J end lost 4 bases, and 14 bases lay between the germline ends. Germline V gene sequence: CDR1 SNHLY, CDR2 FYNNEI. This CDR3 has 15 residues. The CDR3 protein is CASSERGPGSYGYTF. Here the CDR3 DNA reads TGTGCCAGCAGTGAACGAGGGCCGGGCAGCTATGGCTACACCTTC.

The chain couples TRBV7-2 to TRBJ1-1; no clear D. CDR1 SGHTA and CDR2 FQGNSA come from the germline V gene. The CDR3 is 13 residues long. V lost 2 bases and J lost 1, with 5 bases in between. The CDR3 region is CASSLYRNTEAFF. The CDR3 DNA reads as TGTGCCAGCAGCTTATACAGGAACACTGAAGCTTTCTTT.

CDR3 loop: CASSPEGNSYEQYF. The CDR3 nucleotides are TGTGCCAGCAGCCCCGAAGGAAATTCCTACGAGCAGTACTTC. The V and J genes are TRBV7-9 and TRBJ2-7; D unclear. Between the trimmed V and J ends, which lost 5 bases and 1 base, there was a span of 12 bases. The V gene's germline CDR1 is SEHNR and CDR2 FQNEAQ (reference sequence). The length of the CDR3 is 14 residues.

V and J are TRBV12-5 and TRBJ2-5; D gene uncertain. Germline V lookup: CDR1 LGHNT, CDR2 FRNRAP. CDR3 length: 11 amino acids. V shed 5 bases and J shed 4 bases, with 5 bases lying between them. As DNA, the CDR3 is TGTGCTAGTGGTACCCGAGAGACCCAGTACTTC. Amino acid sequence: CASGTRETQYF. Full variable domain (outside the CDR3, taken from reference TRBV12-5 and TRBJ2-5): DARVTQTPRHKVTEMGQEVTMRCQPILGHNTVFWYRQTMMQGLELLAYFRNRAPLDDSGMPKDRFSAEMPDATLATLKIQPSEPRDSAVYFCASGTRETQYFGPGTRLLVL.

The J gene is TRBJ1-5, the V gene TRBV18; the D is unclear. The V and J ends lost 0 bases and 1 base respectively, with 7 bases between them. The CDR3 loop spans 15 amino acids. Germline V gene sequence: CDR1 KGHSH, CDR2 LQKENI. CDR3 bases: TGTGCCAGCTCACCACCCGGAGGGAGCAATCAGCCCCAGCATTTT. Encoded protein: CASSPPGGSNQPQHF.

V is TRBV2 and J is TRBJ2-1, with D unclear. V was cut by 0 bases and J by 6 bases, with 15 bases left in between. This CDR3 is 16 amino acids long. Germline assignment: CDR1 SNHLY and CDR2 FYNNEI. DNA for the CDR3: TGTGCCAGCAGTGAAGCGCGCAGGCCCTTCGGCAATGAGCAGTTCTTC. It encodes CASSEARRPFGNEQFF.

The chain has TRBV29-1 and TRBJ1-2, with D hard to call. The CDR3 spans 12 residues. The V gene lost 5 bases and the J gene lost 0 bases, with 7 bases spanning the gap. In germline, CDR1 is SQVTM, CDR2 ANQGSEA. The chain's CDR3 is CSVRQSNYGYTF. The DNA for the CDR3 is TGCAGCGTTCGGCAGTCTAACTATGGCTACACCTTC. The entire variable domain, with the rest obtained from reference TRBV29-1 and TRBJ1-2, is as follows: SAVISQKPSRDICQRGTSLTIQCQVDSQVTMMFWYRQQPGQSLTLIATANQGSEATYESGFVIDKFPISRPNLTFSTLTVSNMSPEDSSIYLCSVRQSNYGYTFGSGTRLTVV.

The chain carries TRBV6-2 or TRBV6-3 and TRBJ2-7; 7 nucleotides agree with TRBD1. The CDR3 is 17 residues long. Unmatched junction bases numbered 11, after V lost 2 bases and J lost 1 base. Germline loops: CDR1 MNHEY, CDR2 SVGEGT. CDR3 region: CASSYLSRDRESYEQYF. In DNA, the CDR3 is TGTGCCAGCAGTTACCTGAGTAGGGACAGAGAGTCCTACGAGCAGTACTTC.

The J gene is TRBJ1-4, the V gene TRBV20-1; D is ambiguous. CDR1 and CDR2 (germline): DFQATT, SNEGSKA (reference sequence). Deletions cut 1 base from V and 8 bases from J, with 11 bases between. The CDR3 is 13 amino acids. This CDR3 is CSARGAEKEKLFF. The DNA for the CDR3 is TGCAGTGCTAGAGGGGCAGAAAAAGAAAAACTGTTTTTT.

The V call is TRBV30, the J call TRBJ1-5; no definite D call. This CDR3 has 13 amino acids. Germline V gene lookup returns CDR1 GTSNPN and CDR2 SVGIG (reference sequence). With 5 bases removed from V and 0 bases from J, the gap between germline ends came to 8 bases. The DNA of the CDR3 is TGTGCCTGGGGGAGGTATAGCAATCAGCCCCAGCATTTT. It is translated as CAWGRYSNQPQHF.

The chain uses TRBV7-2 and TRBJ1-2; no clear D gene. CDR1 and CDR2 from the germline V gene are SGHTA and FQGNSA. This CDR3 has 13 amino acids. The V end was cut by 2 bases, the J end by 6 bases, with 10 bases between. As DNA, the CDR3 is TGTGCCAGCAGCTTAAAGAGGAGGGATGGCTACACCTTC. It encodes CASSLKRRDGYTF. Full variable domain (outside the CDR3, taken from reference TRBV7-2 and TRBJ1-2): GAGVSQSPSNKVTEKGKDVELRCDPISGHTALYWYRQSLGQGLEFLIYFQGNSAPDKSGLPSDRFSAERTGGSVSTLTIQRTQQEDSAVYLCASSLKRRDGYTFGSGTRLTVV.

This clonotype was recorded once. The chain joins TRBV7-9 to TRBJ2-7; TRBD2 agrees at 10 bases. The germline V gene encodes CDR1 SEHNR and CDR2 FQNEAQ (reference sequence). This CDR3 has 15 amino acids. J lost 5 bases, V lost 5 bases, and 9 bases had no gene match. The CDR3 nucleotides read TGTGCCAGCAGCCGATTAGCGGGGGGCATCCACGAGCAGTACTTC. This sequence encodes CASSRLAGGIHEQYF.

The chain has TRBV7-2 and TRBJ2-1, with a possible D match to TRBD2 (5 bases). CDR1 is SGHTA, CDR2 FQGNSA, per germline. Trimming took 7 bases from V and 6 from J, leaving 19 bases between them. The CDR3 loop spans 15 amino acids. The CDR3 spells CASTRGERTFNEQFF. The CDR3 nucleotides are TGTGCCAGCACCCGGGGTGAGCGAACCTTCAATGAGCAGTTCTTC.

This chain links TRBV4-2 with TRBJ2-7; 7 bases align to TRBD2. This CDR3 region has 15 residues. Germline V CDR1 and CDR2: LGHNA, YNFKEQ. Unmatched junction bases numbered 5, after V lost 3 bases and J lost 0 bases. The CDR3: CASSQAAGISYEQYF. The DNA of the CDR3 is TGTGCCAGCAGCCAGGCAGCGGGGATCTCCTACGAGCAGTACTTC.

V gene TRBV28 combines with J gene TRBJ1-1; the D is unclear. The CDR3 is 12 amino acids. Trimming took off 1 base at V and 7 bases at J, with 7 bases between the two ends. Germline V gives CDR1 MDHEN, CDR2 SYDVKM. For the CDR3, the DNA is TGTGCCAGCAGTTTATTGCGGGGTGAAGCTTTCTTT. Translated: CASSLLRGEAFF.

The chain links TRBV7-3 to TRBJ2-3; 10 bases are a match to TRBD2. Germline V lookup: CDR1 SGHTA, CDR2 FQGTGA. With V trimmed by 5 bases and J by 1 base, 6 bases remained unmatched. CDR3 size: 16 residues. The CDR3, as DNA: TGTGCCAGCAGCCCCGCGCTAGCGGGGGGCACAGATACGCAGTATTTT. Translated, it gives CASSPALAGGTDTQYF.

This chain connects TRBV20-1 to TRBJ1-5, with 10 positions matching TRBD1. Germline assignment: CDR1 DFQATT and CDR2 SNEGSKA (reference sequence). The ends lost 5 bases at V and 1 base at J; junction bases unmatched: 8. The CDR3 runs 16 residues. The CDR3 DNA reads TGCAGTGCTCACGGGACAGGGGACTTAAGCAATCAGCCCCAGCATTTT. Amino acids: CSAHGTGDLSNQPQHF.

V gene TRBV19 combines with J gene TRBJ1-6, with D hard to call. Germline V CDR1 and CDR2: LNHDA, SQIVND (reference sequence). V lost 9 bases, J lost 0 bases, and 6 bases lay in between. This CDR3 is 13 amino acids long. CDR3 DNA: TGTGCCAGCCAAAGCTCCTATAATTCACCCCTCCACTTT. Translated, it gives CASQSSYNSPLHF.

V gene TRBV5-1 combines with J gene TRBJ2-1; weak D call: TRBD2 (5 bases). Germline CDR1 and CDR2: SGHRS and YFSETQ. V lost 0 bases, J lost 1 base, and 8 bases lay in between. This CDR3 spans 15 amino acids. Written as DNA, the CDR3 is TGCGCCAGCAGCTTGGTACGGGATTCCTACAATGAGCAGTTCTTC. Its translation is CASSLVRDSYNEQFF.

The chain couples TRBV5-6 to TRBJ2-2; D ambiguous. This CDR3 spans 11 amino acids. Germline lookup yields CDR1 SGHDT and CDR2 YYEEEE. V was cut by 1 base and J by 8 bases, with 3 bases left in between. CDR3 bases: TGTGCCAGCAGCTTGATGGGGGAGCTGTTTTTT. Translating it yields CASSLMGELFF.

The CDR3 sequence is CASSWTRTGELFF. DNA of the CDR3: TGTGCCAGCAGCTGGACCCGGACCGGGGAGCTGTTTTTT. This rearrangement joins TRBV2 to TRBJ2-2; D unclear. The CDR3 extends over 13 amino acids. Trimming left V 6 bases short and J 5 bases short, with 10 bases between. CDR1 and CDR2 (germline): SNHLY, FYNNEI.